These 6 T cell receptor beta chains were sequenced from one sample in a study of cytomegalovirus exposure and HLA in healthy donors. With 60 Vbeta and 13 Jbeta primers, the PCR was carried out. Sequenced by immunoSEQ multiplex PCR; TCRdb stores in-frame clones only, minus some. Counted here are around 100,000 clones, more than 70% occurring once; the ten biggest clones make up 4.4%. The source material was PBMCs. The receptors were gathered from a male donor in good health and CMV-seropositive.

In DNA form, the CDR3 reads TGTGCCAGCAGTGAGGGTAGCGATCAAGAGACCCAGTACTTC. Its protein product is CASSEGSDQETQYF. The chain employs TRBV2 and TRBJ2-5, with D possibly TRBD2 on 5 matching bases. The CDR3 is 14 residues long. Germline values: CDR1 SNHLY, CDR2 FYNNEI. Trimming took 3 bases from V and 2 from J, leaving 10 bases between them.

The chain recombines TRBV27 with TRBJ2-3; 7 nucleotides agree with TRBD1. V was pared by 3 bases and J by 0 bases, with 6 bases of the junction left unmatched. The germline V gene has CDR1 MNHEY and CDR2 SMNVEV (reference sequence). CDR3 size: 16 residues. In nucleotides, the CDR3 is TGTGCCAGCAGTTTTCTTCTGACAGGGAGCACAGATACGCAGTATTTT. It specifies CASSFLLTGSTDTQYF.

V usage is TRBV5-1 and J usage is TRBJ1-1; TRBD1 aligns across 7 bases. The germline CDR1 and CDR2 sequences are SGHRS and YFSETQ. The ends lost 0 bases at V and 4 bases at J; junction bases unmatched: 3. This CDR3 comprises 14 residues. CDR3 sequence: CASSLDPGGTEAFF. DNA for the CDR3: TGCGCCAGCAGCTTGGATCCAGGGGGCACTGAAGCTTTCTTT. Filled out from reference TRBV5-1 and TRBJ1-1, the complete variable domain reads KAGVTQTPRYLIKTRGQQVTLSCSPISGHRSVSWYQQTPGQGLQFLFEYFSETQRNKGNFPGRFSGRQFSNSRSEMNVSTLELGDSALYLCASSLDPGGTEAFFGQGTRLTVV.

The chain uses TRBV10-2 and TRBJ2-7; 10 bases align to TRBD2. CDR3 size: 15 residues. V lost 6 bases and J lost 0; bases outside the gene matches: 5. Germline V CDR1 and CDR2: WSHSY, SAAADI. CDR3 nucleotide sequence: TGCGCCAGCAGATTGACTAGCGGGTCCTCCTACGAGCAGTACTTC. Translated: CASRLTSGSSYEQYF.

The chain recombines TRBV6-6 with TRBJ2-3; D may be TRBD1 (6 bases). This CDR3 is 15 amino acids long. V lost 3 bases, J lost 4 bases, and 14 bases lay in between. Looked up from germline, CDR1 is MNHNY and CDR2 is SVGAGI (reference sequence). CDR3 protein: CASSYTGQGSDTQYF. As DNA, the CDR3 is TGTGCCAGCAGTTATACGGGGCAGGGGTCAGATACGCAGTATTTT.

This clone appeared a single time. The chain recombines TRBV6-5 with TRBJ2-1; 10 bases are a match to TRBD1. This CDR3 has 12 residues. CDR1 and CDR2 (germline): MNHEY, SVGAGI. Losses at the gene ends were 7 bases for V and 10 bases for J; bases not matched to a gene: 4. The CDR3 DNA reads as TGTGCCAGCAAAAAGACAGGGGGCGAGCAGTTCTTC. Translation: CASKKTGGEQFF.